In this sample, the clone carrying this T cell receptor (beta chain) turned up a few times. This sample was included in a study of neurological immune-mediated disorders. From 15-18 subjects, over 180 million TCR-beta sequences were obtained in each sequencing run. In TCRdb, the 5' RACE reads were re-called with MiXCR into one record per CDR3 protein. The sample lists about 36,000 distinct CDR3 sequences, about 9.3% seen once, with about 6.6% in the top ten. Unsorted libraries came from 2 million PBMCs stored at -80 °C. This receptor was taken from a woman aged 30 to 39 with HTLV-1-associated myelopathy (HAM/TSP). Sequenced: PBMCs.

The CDR3, as DNA: TGTGCCAGCAGCTTAGGGAGGGCAGGGGACCTCTATGGCTACACCTTC. It yields the protein CASSLGRAGDLYGYTF. This chain joins TRBV11-2 and TRBJ1-2; a possible D gene is TRBD1 (6 bases). CDR3 length equals 16 residues. The ends were cut back, 1 base at V and 4 bases at J, with 16 bases in the middle. From germline, CDR1 is SGHAT and CDR2 FQNNGV.